These 27 T cell receptor beta chains originate from one sample sequenced in a study of CD8 T cells in Susac syndrome. Reverse transcription used about 0.45 to 1 ug RNA and random hexamers. TCRdb reanalysed the immunoSEQ multiplex PCR reads using MiXCR and keeps one entry per CDR3 protein. The sample yields roughly 200,000 distinct CDR3 sequences, 85% to 95% seen once. The sample consisted of CD4+ T cells from PBMCs. All receptors derive from a human donor in good health.

The chain combines TRBV5-1 with TRBJ2-1; tentative D call: TRBD1 (6 bases). The V gene's germline CDR1 is SGHRS and CDR2 YFSETQ. The germline V and J ends were trimmed by 0 bases and 5 bases, with 12 bases remaining between them. The CDR3 is made up of 15 amino acids. The CDR3 sequence: CASSLAPGVHNEQFF. CDR3 nucleotides: TGCGCCAGCAGCTTGGCACCAGGGGTACACAATGAGCAGTTCTTC.

Worth noting for this clonotype: The junction does not match germline at one end; this may be a read error. The V call is TRBV15, the J call TRBJ1-5, with D uncertain. Germline loops: CDR1 LNHNV, CDR2 YYDKDF (reference sequence). The CDR3 runs to 13 residues. CDR3 sequence (DNA): TGTGCCACCAGCGGAGATAGCAATCAGCCCCAGCATTTT. It encodes CATSGDSNQPQHF.

The chain joins TRBV12-3 or TRBV12-4 to TRBJ1-1; D is ambiguous. V lost 3 bases and J 4 bases, leaving 12 bases between the germline ends. The CDR3 runs to 14 residues. The CDR3 DNA sequence: TGTGCCAGCAGTTTCCCTAGGGAAGGCACTGAAGCTTTCTTT. It codes for CASSFPREGTEAFF.

V gene TRBV30 combines with J gene TRBJ1-4; the D is unclear. CDR1 and CDR2 from the germline V gene are GTSNPN and SVGIG (reference sequence). The CDR3 sequence is 14 residues long. The V gene lost 7 bases and the J gene lost 0 bases, with 12 bases spanning the gap. In nucleotides, the CDR3 is TGTGCCTCCTCCCACGGGCCAACTAATGAAAAACTGTTTTTT. Translating gives CASSHGPTNEKLFF.

The chain uses TRBV11-3 and TRBJ2-2; D gene unclear. V shed 11 bases and J shed 0 bases, with 13 bases lying between them. CDR1 is SGHNT and CDR2 is YENEEA in the germline V gene. This CDR3 is built from 14 residues. CDR3 bases: TGTGCCCAACCGGAGTCGCCGAACACCGGGGAGCTGTTTTTT. Translating it yields CAQPESPNTGELFF.

This chain uses TRBV20-1 with TRBJ2-1; 12 bases are shared with TRBD2. Germline CDR1 reads DFQATT; CDR2 reads SNEGSKA (reference sequence). V trimming: 6 bases; J trimming: 4 bases; junction bases outside the gene matches: 4. The CDR3 covers 14 residues. The CDR3 bases are TGCAGTGCAGGACTAGCGGGAACGTACAATGAGCAGTTCTTC. The encoded protein is CSAGLAGTYNEQFF.

DNA of the CDR3: TGTGCCAGCACCCCGGGACTAGCGGGTACCTACGAGCAGTACTTC. It yields the protein CASTPGLAGTYEQYF. V usage is TRBV28 and J usage is TRBJ2-7; 12 nucleotides align to TRBD2. The CDR3 has 15 residues. Germline values: CDR1 MDHEN, CDR2 SYDVKM. Losses at the gene ends were 7 bases for V and 2 bases for J; bases not matched to a gene: 6.

The V gene is TRBV30, the J gene TRBJ2-5; the match to TRBD1 covers 9 bases. Losses at the gene ends were 3 bases for V and 1 base for J; bases not matched to a gene: 6. The CDR3 totals 15 residues. Germline V lookup: CDR1 GTSNPN, CDR2 SVGIG (reference sequence). The CDR3 loop reads CAWSAGQGPQETQYF. In DNA form, the CDR3 reads TGTGCCTGGAGCGCGGGACAGGGACCCCAAGAGACCCAGTACTTC.

The chain employs TRBV25-1 and TRBJ2-6; D unclear. The CDR3 runs 14 residues. The germline gives CDR1 MGHDK, CDR2 SYGVNS. V lost 9 bases and J lost 0, with 9 bases in between. The CDR3 reads CASQRSSGANVLTF. The CDR3 DNA is TGTGCCAGTCAGAGGAGCTCTGGGGCCAACGTCCTGACTTTC.

This chain connects TRBV29-1 to TRBJ2-3; D possibly corresponds to TRBD2 (5 bases). CDR3 length: 14 amino acids. The V gene lost 4 bases and the J gene lost 2 bases, with 13 bases spanning the gap. Germline V lookup: CDR1 SQVTM, CDR2 ANQGSEA. CDR3 DNA: TGCAGCGTTGGCGGGCTAGTTGTCACAGATACGCAGTATTTT. It yields the protein CSVGGLVVTDTQYF.

The chain links TRBV12-3 or TRBV12-4 to TRBJ2-7; tentatively, D is TRBD1 (5 bases). With 6 bases removed from V and 4 bases from J, the gap between germline ends came to 10 bases. This CDR3 contains 12 residues. The CDR3 region is CASRDTGYEQYF. Here the CDR3 DNA reads TGTGCCAGCAGGGATACAGGATACGAGCAGTACTTC.

The rearrangement joins TRBV29-1 to TRBJ1-2; TRBD1 matches 9 bases. With V trimmed by 6 bases and J by 1 base, 6 bases remained unmatched. Germline-derived CDR1 and CDR2 are SQVTM and ANQGSEA. The length of the CDR3 is 14 residues. For the CDR3, the DNA is TGCAGCGTCTACGGGACAGGGTTTAACTATGGCTACACCTTC. This sequence encodes CSVYGTGFNYGYTF.

The gene calls are TRBV29-1 and TRBJ2-2; unclear D gene. V lost 4 bases and J 8 bases, leaving 14 bases between the germline ends. The length of the CDR3 is 13 residues. Germline values: CDR1 SQVTM, CDR2 ANQGSEA. The chain's CDR3 is CSVVIMARGELFF. DNA for the CDR3: TGCAGCGTTGTAATCATGGCCCGGGGGGAGCTGTTTTTT.

The V gene is TRBV9, the J gene TRBJ2-7; D ambiguous. V was pared by 2 bases and J by 1 base, with 10 bases between. CDR1 SGDLS and CDR2 YYNGEE come from the germline V gene. The CDR3 loop spans 14 amino acids. The CDR3 loop reads CASSVGDISYEQYF. In DNA, the CDR3 is TGTGCCAGCAGCGTTGGCGACATTTCCTACGAGCAGTACTTC.

This rearrangement joins TRBV30 to TRBJ2-1, with 11 positions matching TRBD2. The CDR3 runs 15 residues. Germline CDR1 is GTSNPN and CDR2 is SVGIG (reference sequence). V shed 4 bases and J 2 bases; nucleotides not matched to a gene: 4. CDR3: CAWTLGLAAYNEQFF. For the CDR3, the DNA is TGTGCCTGGACCCTGGGACTAGCGGCCTACAATGAGCAGTTCTTC.

The CDR3 nucleotides read TGTGCCAGCAGCCCCTCGAGACAGGGCCCCTACAATGAGCAGTTCTTC. The encoded protein is CASSPSRQGPYNEQFF. This rearrangement joins TRBV7-3 to TRBJ2-1, with 7 bases that match TRBD1. V shed 5 bases and J 2 bases; nucleotides not matched to a gene: 9. The CDR3 loop spans 16 amino acids. The V gene's germline CDR1 is SGHTA and CDR2 FQGTGA.

The chain couples TRBV20-1 to TRBJ2-3; TRBD2 might be the D (5 bases). Germline CDR1 DFQATT, CDR2 SNEGSKA (reference sequence). V was clipped by 4 bases and J by 4 bases, with 18 bases between them. The CDR3 loop spans 15 amino acids. The CDR3 spells CSAMRRDGVADTQYF. The CDR3 DNA is TGCAGTGCTATGAGGAGAGACGGGGTCGCAGATACGCAGTATTTT.

This chain links TRBV5-6 with TRBJ1-1; possible D gene TRBD1, 5 bases. Germline V gives CDR1 SGHDT, CDR2 YYEEEE. The CDR3 extends over 15 amino acids. Trimming cost V 1 base and J 0 bases, with 10 bases left between them. The CDR3 nucleotides read TGTGCCAGCAGCTTGACAGGATTAATGAACACTGAAGCTTTCTTT. Residues: CASSLTGLMNTEAFF.

The V call is TRBV7-2, the J call TRBJ2-3, with D maybe TRBD2 (6 bases). CDR3 size: 12 residues. Germline V gene data show CDR1 as SGHTA and CDR2 as FQGNSA. V lost 6 bases and J 4 bases, leaving 8 bases between the germline ends. The CDR3 loop reads CASRRESDTQYF. CDR3 bases: TGTGCCAGCAGACGGGAGTCAGATACGCAGTATTTT.

The V gene is TRBV20-1, the J gene TRBJ1-1; a weak D match, TRBD1 (5 bases). This CDR3 region has 13 residues. The germline V gene has CDR1 DFQATT and CDR2 SNEGSKA (reference sequence). Trimming shortened V by 7 bases and J by 1 base, and 13 bases separated the two germline ends. The CDR3 loop reads CSVGGGGNTEAFF. CDR3 coding DNA: TGCAGTGTTGGTGGGGGAGGGAACACTGAAGCTTTCTTT.

The chain employs TRBV29-1 and TRBJ2-1; no definite D call. The CDR3 covers 13 residues. Deletions cut 6 bases from V and 8 bases from J, with 17 bases between. Germline values: CDR1 SQVTM, CDR2 ANQGSEA. CDR3 coding DNA: TGCAGCGTAACCCAACGGAGAAACGATGAGCAGTTCTTC. It yields the protein CSVTQRRNDEQFF.

The chain is built from TRBV29-1 and TRBJ2-3, with 10 bases that match TRBD2. With V trimmed by 4 bases and J by 5 bases, 9 bases remained unmatched. Germline CDR1 SQVTM, CDR2 ANQGSEA. This CDR3 has 15 amino acids. Here the CDR3 reads CSVGEAGGRKDTQYF. For the CDR3, the DNA is TGCAGCGTTGGAGAAGCGGGAGGGCGTAAAGATACGCAGTATTTT.

The rearrangement joins TRBV23-1 to TRBJ2-7, with D possibly matching TRBD2 (6 bases). TRBV23-1 is filed as an ORF, its function uncertain. Deletions cut 5 bases from V and 2 bases from J, with 16 bases between. The CDR3 spans 15 residues. The CDR3 DNA follows: TGCGCCAGCAGTTTGACTAGTTTATCAACCTACGAGCAGTACTTC. This sequence encodes CASSLTSLSTYEQYF.

This chain uses TRBV20-1 with TRBJ1-5, with TRBD1 as a possible D gene (5 bases). CDR3 length: 15 residues. Germline V gene sequence: CDR1 DFQATT, CDR2 SNEGSKA (reference sequence). Trimming took 6 bases from V and 1 from J, leaving 16 bases between them. The CDR3 DNA reads as TGCAGTGCCTTCGGGCAGGGAATGAGCAATCAGCCCCAGCATTTT. It yields the protein CSAFGQGMSNQPQHF.

This chain links TRBV7-8 with TRBJ2-3, with D tentatively TRBD2 (6 bases). CDR3 length: 16 amino acids. The V and J ends lost 4 bases and 1 base respectively, with 15 bases between them. Germline V CDR1 and CDR2: SGHVS, FQNEAQ. The CDR3 region is CASSYSRLVGTDTQYF. In nucleotides, the CDR3 is TGTGCCAGCAGCTACTCCAGACTAGTCGGCACAGATACGCAGTATTTT. The whole variable domain, remainder taken from reference TRBV7-8 and TRBJ2-3, is GAGVSQSPRYKVAKRGQDVALRCDPISGHVSLFWYQQALGQGPEFLTYFQNEAQLDKSGLPSDRFFAERPEGSVSTLKIQRTQQEDSAVYLCASSYSRLVGTDTQYFGPGTRLTVL.

DNA for the CDR3: TGTGCCAGCAGCACCTCCGGGACTAGCAACGAGCAGTACTTC. This codes for CASSTSGTSNEQYF. The genes are TRBV11-2 and TRBJ2-7; 9 bases are a match to TRBD2. From germline, CDR1 is SGHAT and CDR2 FQNNGV. V was pared by 5 bases and J by 5 bases, with 7 bases of the junction left unmatched. This CDR3 spans 14 amino acids.

The chain joins TRBV7-9 to TRBJ2-7; 11 bases fit TRBD1. This CDR3 is built from 16 residues. Unmatched junction bases numbered 6, after V lost 0 bases and J lost 5 bases. Germline loops: CDR1 SEHNR, CDR2 FQNEAQ (reference sequence). CDR3 coding DNA: TGTGCCAGCAGCTTAGCCCGGGACAGGGGGAGCGACGAGCAGTACTTC. This sequence encodes CASSLARDRGSDEQYF. The whole variable domain, filled in from reference TRBV7-9 and TRBJ2-7, reads DTGVSQNPRHKITKRGQNVTFRCDPISEHNRLYWYRQTLGQGPEFLTYFQNEAQLEKSRLLSDRFSAERPKGSFSTLEIQRTEQGDSAMYLCASSLARDRGSDEQYFGPGTRLTVT.